This TCR beta chain is from a study of metastatic and nonmetastatic thyroid tumors. Study conclusions and caveats: According to reports, the diversity of TCR beta was significantly higher in malignant thyroid tumors than in benign nodules, and this held in both blood and tumor samples.

TCRdb re-called the PCR reads via MiXCR. The table records roughly 48,000 clones, roughly 15% of them present only once. Note on this clone: Its target is unknown. At one of its ends the junction is not consistent with the germline gene, which may arise from a read error.

Every patient was untreated before thyroid surgery. The sequence derives from a female donor with papillary thyroid cancer or a benign thyroid nodule (not recorded which). Some clones in this sample may be carry-over from other donors' samples. The sample comprised blood.

As DNA, the CDR3 is TGTGCCATCAGTGAAATGAGCGGCATTAGCACAGATACGCATTATTTT. Protein sequence: CAISEMSGISTDTHYF. V and J are TRBV2 and TRBJ2-3; perhaps TRBD2 as D (5 bases). The CDR3 covers 16 residues. Germline V CDR1 and CDR2: SNHLY, FYNNEI.